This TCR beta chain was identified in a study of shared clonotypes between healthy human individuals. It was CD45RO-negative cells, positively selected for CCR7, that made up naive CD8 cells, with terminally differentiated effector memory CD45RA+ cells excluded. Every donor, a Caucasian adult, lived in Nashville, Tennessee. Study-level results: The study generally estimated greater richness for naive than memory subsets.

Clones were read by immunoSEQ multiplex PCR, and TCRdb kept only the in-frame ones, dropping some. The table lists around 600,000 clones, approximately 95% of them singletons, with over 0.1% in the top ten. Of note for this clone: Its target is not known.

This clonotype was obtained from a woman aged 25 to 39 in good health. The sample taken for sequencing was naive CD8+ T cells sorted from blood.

Here the CDR3 reads CASSRQGAGPEAFF. CDR3 sequence (DNA): TGTGCCAGTAGCCGACAGGGGGCTGGCCCTGAAGCTTTCTTT. The V gene is TRBV19, the J gene TRBJ1-1, with TRBD1 identical over 10 bases. The ends lost 6 bases at V and 6 bases at J; junction bases unmatched: 7. The CDR3 loop spans 14 amino acids. Germline CDR1 reads LNHDA; CDR2 reads SQIVND (reference sequence).